The text below deals with one TCR beta chain. The germline V gene encodes CDR1 KGHSH and CDR2 LQKENI. V dropped 1 base and J dropped 3 bases, with 6 bases sitting between them. The CDR3 covers 13 residues. The data are from a study of blood T cell repertoires in COVID-19. Study at large: The United States, Italy and Spain supplied acute and convalescent COVID-19 samples. Nucleic acid was either cDNA or gDNA, and it came from T cells, B-cell-depleted T cells, or PBMCs.

Clones were read by immunoSEQ multiplex PCR, and TCRdb kept only the in-frame ones, dropping some. Of roughly 92,000 clones in the sample, roughly 86% are singletons; the top ten hold 9% to 12%. The sequence came from a middle-aged man with acute or convalescent COVID-19. The chain links TRBV18 to TRBJ1-2; D unresolved. The sequenced sample consisted of peripheral blood. The CDR3 region is CASSPLRDYGYTF. As DNA, the CDR3 is TGTGCCAGCTCACCACTTCGGGACTATGGCTACACCTTC.